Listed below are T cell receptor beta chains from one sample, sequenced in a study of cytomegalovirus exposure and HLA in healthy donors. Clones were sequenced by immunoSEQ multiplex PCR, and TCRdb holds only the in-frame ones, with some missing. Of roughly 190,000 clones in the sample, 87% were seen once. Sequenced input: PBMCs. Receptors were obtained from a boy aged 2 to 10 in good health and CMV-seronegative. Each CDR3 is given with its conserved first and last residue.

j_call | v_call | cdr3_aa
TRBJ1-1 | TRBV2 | CASSELRTEAFF
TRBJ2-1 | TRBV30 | CAWSGSRTSGRAGEQFF
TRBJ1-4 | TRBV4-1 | CASSPSGLNEKLFF
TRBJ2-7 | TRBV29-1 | CSASSSYEQYF
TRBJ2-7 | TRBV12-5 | CASGLSGEQYF
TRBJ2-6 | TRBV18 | CASSPPSGITSGANVLTF
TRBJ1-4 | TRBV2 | CASSPLRVATNEKLFF
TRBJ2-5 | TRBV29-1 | CSARPGERETQYF
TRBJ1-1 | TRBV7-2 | CASSQQGFMNTEAFF
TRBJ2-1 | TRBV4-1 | CASSPGLGDEQFF
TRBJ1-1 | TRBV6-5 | CASRSTGGGTEAFF
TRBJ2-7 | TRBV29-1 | CSVRQGSGQYF
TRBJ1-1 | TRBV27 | CASTDMEAFF
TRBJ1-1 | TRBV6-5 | CASSYSYRDTGAFF
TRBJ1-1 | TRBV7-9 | CASILQGVGTEAFF
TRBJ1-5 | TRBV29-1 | CSGRDRGHRNQPQHF
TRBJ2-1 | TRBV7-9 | CSSSYSGGYNEQFF
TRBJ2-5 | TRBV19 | CASRDSQYTQYF
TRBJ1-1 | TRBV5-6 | CASTRTGAGPEAFF
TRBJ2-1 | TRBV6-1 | CASSDYLMRNEQFF
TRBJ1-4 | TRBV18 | CASSPLGATNEKLFF
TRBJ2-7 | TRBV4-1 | CASSQDGTGDYEQYF
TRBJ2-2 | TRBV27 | CASSFVAGTGGNTGELFF
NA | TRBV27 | CASSVMGHSIIYEQYF
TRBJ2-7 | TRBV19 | CASSLDSSYEQYF
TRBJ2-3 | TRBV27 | CASSQIAGADTQYF
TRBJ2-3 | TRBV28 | CASSLPLSGGPTDTQYF
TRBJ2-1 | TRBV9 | CASSVGLGTYNEQFF
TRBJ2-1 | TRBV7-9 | CASSRHPAEYNEQFF
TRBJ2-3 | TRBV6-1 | CASSEAHPLYGVDTQYF
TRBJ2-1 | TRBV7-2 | CASSLGGTGSYNEQFF
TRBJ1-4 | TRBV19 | CASSSRGRGDITNEKLFF
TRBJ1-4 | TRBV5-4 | CASSTSTGTNEKLFF
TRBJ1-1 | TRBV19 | CASSPPGSEAFF
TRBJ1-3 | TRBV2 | CASSYGLTGNTIYF
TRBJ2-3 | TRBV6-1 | CASSPGGGTDTQYF
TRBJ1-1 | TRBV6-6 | CASSYSLKQMNTEAFF
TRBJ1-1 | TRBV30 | CAWSARPPNTEAFF
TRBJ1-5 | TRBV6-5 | CASSAGGINQPQHF
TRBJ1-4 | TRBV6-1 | CASSETGGGEKLFF
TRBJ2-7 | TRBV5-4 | CASSPWTGGSREQYF
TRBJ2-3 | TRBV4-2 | CASSPPATDTQYF
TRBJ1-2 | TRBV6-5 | CASSKNRVAYTF
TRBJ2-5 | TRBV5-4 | CASSLVQGGGETQYF
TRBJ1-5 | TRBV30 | CAWSVGAQPQHF